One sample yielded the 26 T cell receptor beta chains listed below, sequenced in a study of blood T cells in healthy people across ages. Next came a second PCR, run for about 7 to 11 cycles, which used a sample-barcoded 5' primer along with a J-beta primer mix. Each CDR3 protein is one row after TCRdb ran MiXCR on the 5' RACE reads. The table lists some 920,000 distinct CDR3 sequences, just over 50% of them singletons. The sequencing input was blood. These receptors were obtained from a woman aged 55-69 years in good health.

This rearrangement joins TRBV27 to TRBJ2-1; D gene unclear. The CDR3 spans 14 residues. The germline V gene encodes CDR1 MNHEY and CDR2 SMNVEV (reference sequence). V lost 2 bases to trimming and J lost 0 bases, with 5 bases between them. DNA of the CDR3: TGTGCCAGCAGTTTACGCGCCTCCTACAATGAGCAGTTCTTC. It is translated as CASSLRASYNEQFF.

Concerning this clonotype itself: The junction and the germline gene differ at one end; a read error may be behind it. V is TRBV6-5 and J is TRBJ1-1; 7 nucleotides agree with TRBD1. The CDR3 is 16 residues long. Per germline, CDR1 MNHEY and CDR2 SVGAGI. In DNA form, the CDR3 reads TGTGCCAGCAGGCCAGGGGACAGATATATGAACACTGACGCTTTCTTT. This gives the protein CASRPGDRYMNTDAFF.

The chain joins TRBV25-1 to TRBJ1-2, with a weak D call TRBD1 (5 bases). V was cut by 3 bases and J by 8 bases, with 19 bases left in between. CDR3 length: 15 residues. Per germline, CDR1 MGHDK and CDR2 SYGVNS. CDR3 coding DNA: TGTGCCAGCAGTGAGAGTGGGGCAGCCTCCTTCGGCTACACCTTC. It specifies CASSESGAASFGYTF.

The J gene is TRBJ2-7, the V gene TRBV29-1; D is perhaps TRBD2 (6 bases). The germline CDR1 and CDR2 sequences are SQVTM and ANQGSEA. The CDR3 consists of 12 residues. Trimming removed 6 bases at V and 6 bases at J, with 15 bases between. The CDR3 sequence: CSVYDGTGEQYF. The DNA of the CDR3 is TGCAGCGTCTACGACGGGACTGGCGAGCAGTACTTC.

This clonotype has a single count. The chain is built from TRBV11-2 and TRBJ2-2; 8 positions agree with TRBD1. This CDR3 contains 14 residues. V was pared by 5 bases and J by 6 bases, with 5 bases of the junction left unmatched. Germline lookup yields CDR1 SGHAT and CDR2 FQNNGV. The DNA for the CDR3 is TGTGCCAGCAGCCCGACAGGGGCTCCCGGGGAGCTGTTTTTT. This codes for CASSPTGAPGELFF.

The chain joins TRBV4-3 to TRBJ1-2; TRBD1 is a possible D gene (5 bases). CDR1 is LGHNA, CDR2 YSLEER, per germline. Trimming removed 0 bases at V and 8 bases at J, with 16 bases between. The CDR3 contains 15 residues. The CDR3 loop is CASSQEPGLGGGYTF. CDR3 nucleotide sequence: TGCGCCAGCAGCCAAGAGCCGGGGCTAGGCGGGGGCTACACCTTC.

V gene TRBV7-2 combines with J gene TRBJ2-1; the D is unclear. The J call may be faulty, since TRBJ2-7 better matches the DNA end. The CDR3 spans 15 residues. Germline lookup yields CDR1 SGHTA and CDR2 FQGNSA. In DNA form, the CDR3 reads TGTGCCAGCAGCCTTCAGACAAGAACCTTCGACGAGCAGTACTTC. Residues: CASSLQTRTFDEQYF.

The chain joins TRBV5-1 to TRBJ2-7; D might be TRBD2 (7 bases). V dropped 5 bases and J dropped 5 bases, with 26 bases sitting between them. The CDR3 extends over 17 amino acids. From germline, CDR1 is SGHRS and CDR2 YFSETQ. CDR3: CASRERGANSFPHEQYF. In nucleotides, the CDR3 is TGCGCCAGCAGGGAACGGGGGGCAAATAGTTTCCCCCACGAGCAGTACTTC. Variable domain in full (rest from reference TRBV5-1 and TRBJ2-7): KAGVTQTPRYLIKTRGQQVTLSCSPISGHRSVSWYQQTPGQGLQFLFEYFSETQRNKGNFPGRFSGRQFSNSRSEMNVSTLELGDSALYLCASRERGANSFPHEQYFGPGTRLTVT.

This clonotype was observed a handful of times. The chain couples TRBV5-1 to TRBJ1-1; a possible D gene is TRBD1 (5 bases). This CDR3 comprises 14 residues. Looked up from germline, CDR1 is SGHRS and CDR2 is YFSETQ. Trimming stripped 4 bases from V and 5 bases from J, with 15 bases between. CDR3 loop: CASSVRGAGTEAFF. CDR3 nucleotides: TGCGCCAGCAGCGTGCGTGGTGCAGGGACTGAAGCTTTCTTT.

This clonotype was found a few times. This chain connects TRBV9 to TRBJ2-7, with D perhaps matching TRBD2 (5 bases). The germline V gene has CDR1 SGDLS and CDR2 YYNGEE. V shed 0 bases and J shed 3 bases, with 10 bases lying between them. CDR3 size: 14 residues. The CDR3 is CASSVGGLGYEQYF. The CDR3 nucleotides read TGTGCCAGCAGCGTAGGCGGGTTAGGCTACGAGCAGTACTTC.

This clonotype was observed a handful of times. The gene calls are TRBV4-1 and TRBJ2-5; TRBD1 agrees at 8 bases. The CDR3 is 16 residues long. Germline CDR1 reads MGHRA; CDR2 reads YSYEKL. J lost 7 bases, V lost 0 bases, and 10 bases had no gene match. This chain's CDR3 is CASSQDRQGPKGTQYF. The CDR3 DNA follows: TGCGCCAGCAGCCAAGACCGACAGGGGCCTAAGGGGACCCAGTACTTC.

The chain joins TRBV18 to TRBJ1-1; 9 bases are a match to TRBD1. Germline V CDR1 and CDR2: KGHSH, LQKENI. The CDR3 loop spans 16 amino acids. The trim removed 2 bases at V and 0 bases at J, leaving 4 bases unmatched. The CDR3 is CASSPTGGFMNTEAFF. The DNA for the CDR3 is TGTGCCAGCTCACCAACAGGGGGCTTTATGAACACTGAAGCTTTCTTT.

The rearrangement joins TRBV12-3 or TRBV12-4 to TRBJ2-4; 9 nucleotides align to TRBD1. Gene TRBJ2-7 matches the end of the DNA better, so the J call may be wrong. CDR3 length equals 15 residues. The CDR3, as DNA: TGTGCCAGCAGCGTGGGGACAGGGATTCGCTACGAGCAGTACTTC. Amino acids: CASSVGTGIRYEQYF.

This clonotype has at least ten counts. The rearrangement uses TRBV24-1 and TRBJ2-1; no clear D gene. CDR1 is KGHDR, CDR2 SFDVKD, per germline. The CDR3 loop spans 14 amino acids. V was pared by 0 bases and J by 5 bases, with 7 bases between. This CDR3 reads CATSDLGSNNEQFF. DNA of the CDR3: TGTGCCACCAGTGATTTGGGAAGCAACAATGAGCAGTTCTTC.

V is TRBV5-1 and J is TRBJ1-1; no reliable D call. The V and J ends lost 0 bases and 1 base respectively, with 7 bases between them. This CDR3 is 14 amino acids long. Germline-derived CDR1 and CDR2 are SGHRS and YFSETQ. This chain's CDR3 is CASSLADRNTEAFF. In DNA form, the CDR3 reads TGCGCCAGCAGCTTGGCGGACCGGAACACTGAAGCTTTCTTT.

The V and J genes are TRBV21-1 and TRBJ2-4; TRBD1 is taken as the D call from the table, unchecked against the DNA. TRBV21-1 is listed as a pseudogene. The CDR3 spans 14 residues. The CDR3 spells CANDTIGGWDIQYF. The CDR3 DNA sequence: TGTGCCAACGACACAATAGGGGGCTGGGACATTCAGTACTTC.

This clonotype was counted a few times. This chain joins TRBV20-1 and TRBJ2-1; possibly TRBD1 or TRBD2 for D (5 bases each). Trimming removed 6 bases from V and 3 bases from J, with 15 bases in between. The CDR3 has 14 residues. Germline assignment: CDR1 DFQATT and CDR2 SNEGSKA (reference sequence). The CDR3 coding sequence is TGCAGTGCCTTGGGACCGGGTGGCTACAATGAGCAGTTCTTC. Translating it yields CSALGPGGYNEQFF.

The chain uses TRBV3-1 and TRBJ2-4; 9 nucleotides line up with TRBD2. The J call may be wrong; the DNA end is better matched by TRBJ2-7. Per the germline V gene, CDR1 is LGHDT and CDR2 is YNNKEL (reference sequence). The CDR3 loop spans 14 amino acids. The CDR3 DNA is TGTGCCAGCAGGGAAAGCGGGAGGCGCTACGAGCAGTACTTC. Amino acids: CASRESGRRYEQYF.

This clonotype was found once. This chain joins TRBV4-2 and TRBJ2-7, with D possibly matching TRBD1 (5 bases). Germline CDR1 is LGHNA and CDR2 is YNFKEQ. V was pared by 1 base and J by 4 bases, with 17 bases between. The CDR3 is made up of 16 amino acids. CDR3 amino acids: CASSQGGGSTSYEQYF. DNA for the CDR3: TGTGCCAGCAGCCAAGGGGGCGGCTCAACCTCTTACGAGCAGTACTTC.

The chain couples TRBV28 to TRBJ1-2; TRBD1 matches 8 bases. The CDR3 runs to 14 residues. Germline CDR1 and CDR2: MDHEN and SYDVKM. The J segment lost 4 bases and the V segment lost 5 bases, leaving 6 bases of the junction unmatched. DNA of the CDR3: TGTGCCAGCAGTACCGCGGGGACAGGCTATGGCTACACCTTC. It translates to CASSTAGTGYGYTF.

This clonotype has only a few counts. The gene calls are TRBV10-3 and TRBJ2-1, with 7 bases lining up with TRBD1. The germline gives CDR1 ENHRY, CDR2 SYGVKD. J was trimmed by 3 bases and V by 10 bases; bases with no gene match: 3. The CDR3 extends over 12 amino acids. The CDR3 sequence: CATWDSYNEQFF. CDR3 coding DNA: TGTGCCACATGGGACAGCTACAATGAGCAGTTCTTC.

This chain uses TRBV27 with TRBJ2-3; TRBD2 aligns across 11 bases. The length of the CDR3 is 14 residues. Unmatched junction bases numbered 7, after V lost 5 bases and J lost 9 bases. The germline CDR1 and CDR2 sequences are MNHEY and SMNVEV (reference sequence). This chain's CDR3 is CASSRLAGPSTQYF. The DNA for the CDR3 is TGTGCCAGCAGTAGACTAGCGGGACCCAGCACGCAGTATTTT.

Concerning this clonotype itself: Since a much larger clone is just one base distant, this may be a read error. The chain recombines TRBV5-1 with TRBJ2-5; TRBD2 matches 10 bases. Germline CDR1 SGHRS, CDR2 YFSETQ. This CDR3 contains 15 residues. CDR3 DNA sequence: TGCGCCAGCAGCTTGCAACTAGCGGGACAAGAGACCCTGTACTTC. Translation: CASSLQLAGQETLYF. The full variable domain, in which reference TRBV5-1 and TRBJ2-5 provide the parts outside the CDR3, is KAGVTQTPRYLIKTRGQQVTLSCSPISGHRSVSWYQQTPGQGLQFLFEYFSETQRNKGNFPGRFSGRQFSNSRSEMNVSTLELGDSALYLCASSLQLAGQETLYFGPGTRLLVL.

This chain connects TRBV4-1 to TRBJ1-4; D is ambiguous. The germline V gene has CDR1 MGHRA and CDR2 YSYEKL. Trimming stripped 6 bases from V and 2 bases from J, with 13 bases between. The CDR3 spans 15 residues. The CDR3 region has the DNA TGCGCCAGCAGTATGTCCGCGGCTACTAATGAAAAACTGTTTTTT. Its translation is CASSMSAATNEKLFF.

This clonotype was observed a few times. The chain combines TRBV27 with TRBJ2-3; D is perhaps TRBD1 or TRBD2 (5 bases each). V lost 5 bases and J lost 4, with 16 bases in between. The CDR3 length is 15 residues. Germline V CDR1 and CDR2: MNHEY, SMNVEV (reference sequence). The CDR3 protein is CASSPWVGRADTQYF. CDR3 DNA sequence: TGTGCCAGCAGTCCCTGGGTGGGGCGGGCAGATACGCAGTATTTT.

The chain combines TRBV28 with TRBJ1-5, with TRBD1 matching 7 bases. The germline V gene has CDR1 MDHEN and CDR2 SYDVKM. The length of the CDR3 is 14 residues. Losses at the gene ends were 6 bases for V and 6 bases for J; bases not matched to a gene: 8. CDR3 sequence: CASSVGGGGQPQHF. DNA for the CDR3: TGTGCCAGCAGCGTAGGGGGCGGGGGTCAGCCCCAGCATTTT.